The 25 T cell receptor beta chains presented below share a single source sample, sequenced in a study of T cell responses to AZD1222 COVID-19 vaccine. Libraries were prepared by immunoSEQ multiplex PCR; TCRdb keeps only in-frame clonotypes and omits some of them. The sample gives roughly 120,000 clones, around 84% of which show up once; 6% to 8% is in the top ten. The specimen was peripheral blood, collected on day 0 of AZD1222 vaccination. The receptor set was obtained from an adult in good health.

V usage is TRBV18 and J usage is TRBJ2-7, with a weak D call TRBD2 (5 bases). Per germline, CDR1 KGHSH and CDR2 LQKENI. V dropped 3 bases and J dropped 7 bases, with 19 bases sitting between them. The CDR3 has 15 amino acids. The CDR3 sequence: CASSPGVVYLGEQYF. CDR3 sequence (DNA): TGTGCCAGCTCACCCGGGGTGGTTTATTTGGGAGAGCAGTACTTC.

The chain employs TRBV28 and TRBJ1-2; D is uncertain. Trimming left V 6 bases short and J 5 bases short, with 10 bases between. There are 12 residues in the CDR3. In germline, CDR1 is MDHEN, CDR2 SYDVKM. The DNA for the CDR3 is TGTGCCAGCAGCCAGGCTGGGTATGGCTACACCTTC. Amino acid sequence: CASSQAGYGYTF.

The CDR3 sequence is CASSRTEQETQYF. The CDR3 bases are TGTGCCAGCAGTCGGACGGAGCAAGAGACCCAGTACTTC. V and J are TRBV28 and TRBJ2-5; D is ambiguous. The CDR3 spans 13 residues. V was trimmed by 5 bases and J by 2 bases, leaving 9 bases between them. The germline V gene has CDR1 MDHEN and CDR2 SYDVKM. Full variable domain (rest looked up from reference TRBV28 and TRBJ2-5): DVKVTQSSRYLVKRTGEKVFLECVQDMDHENMFWYRQDPGLGLRLIYFSYDVKMKEKGDIPEGYSVSREKKERFSLILESASTNQTSMYLCASSRTEQETQYFGPGTRLLVL.

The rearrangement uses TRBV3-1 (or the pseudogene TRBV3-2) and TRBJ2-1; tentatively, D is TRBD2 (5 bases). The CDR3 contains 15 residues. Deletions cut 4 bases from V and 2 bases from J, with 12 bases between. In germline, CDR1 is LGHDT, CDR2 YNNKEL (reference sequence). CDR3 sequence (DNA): TGTGCCAGCAGCCGACGAGGGTGGGCCTACAATGAGCAGTTCTTC. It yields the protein CASSRRGWAYNEQFF.

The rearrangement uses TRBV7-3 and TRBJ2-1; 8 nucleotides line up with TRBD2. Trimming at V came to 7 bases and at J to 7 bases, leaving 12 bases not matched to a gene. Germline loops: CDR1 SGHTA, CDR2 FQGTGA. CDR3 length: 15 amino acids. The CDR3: CASTPPGGPVNEQFF. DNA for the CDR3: TGTGCCAGCACCCCACCGGGAGGGCCGGTTAATGAGCAGTTCTTC.

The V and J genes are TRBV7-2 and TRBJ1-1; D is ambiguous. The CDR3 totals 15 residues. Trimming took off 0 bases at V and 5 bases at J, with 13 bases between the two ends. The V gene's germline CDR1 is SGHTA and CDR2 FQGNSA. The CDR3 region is CASSLAPTVKTEAFF. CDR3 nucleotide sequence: TGTGCCAGCAGCTTAGCACCTACGGTTAAGACTGAAGCTTTCTTT.

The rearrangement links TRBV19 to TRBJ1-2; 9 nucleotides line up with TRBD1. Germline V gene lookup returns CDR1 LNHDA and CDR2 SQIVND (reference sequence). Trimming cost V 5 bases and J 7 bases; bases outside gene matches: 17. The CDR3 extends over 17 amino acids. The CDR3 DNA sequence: TGTGCCAGTAGTTTATCCGGGACAGGGAGCCCCATTGGTGGCTACACCTTC. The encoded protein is CASSLSGTGSPIGGYTF.

The CDR3 DNA reads as TGTGCCAGTAGCCAAGCGGGACCGGCCTACAATGAGCAGTTCTTC. Protein sequence: CASSQAGPAYNEQFF. The rearrangement joins TRBV19 to TRBJ2-1, with 7 nucleotides matching TRBD2. The CDR3 contains 15 residues. The V gene's germline CDR1 is LNHDA and CDR2 SQIVND (reference sequence). The trim removed 6 bases at V and 2 bases at J, leaving 7 bases unmatched.

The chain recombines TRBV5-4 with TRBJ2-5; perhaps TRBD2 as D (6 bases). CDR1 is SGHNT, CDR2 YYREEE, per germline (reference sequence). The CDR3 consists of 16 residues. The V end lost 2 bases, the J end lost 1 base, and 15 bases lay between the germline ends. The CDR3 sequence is CASSFGSGAIQETQYF. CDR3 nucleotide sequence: TGTGCCAGCAGCTTTGGGTCGGGAGCGATCCAAGAGACCCAGTACTTC.

For the CDR3, the DNA is TGCGCCAGCAGCCTGGACAGGGGAAGGGCCTCCTATAATTCACCCCTCCACTTT. Its translation is CASSLDRGRASYNSPLHF. The chain is built from TRBV5-1 and TRBJ1-6, with TRBD1 identical over 9 bases. The germline gives CDR1 SGHRS, CDR2 YFSETQ. V was pared by 4 bases and J by 0 bases, with 8 bases of the junction left unmatched. This CDR3 has 18 amino acids.

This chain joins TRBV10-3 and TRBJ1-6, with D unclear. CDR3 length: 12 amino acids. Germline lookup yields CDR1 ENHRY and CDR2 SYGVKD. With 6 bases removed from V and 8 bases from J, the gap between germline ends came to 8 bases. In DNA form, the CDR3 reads TGTGCCATCAGGGGTATCGATTCACCCCTCCACTTT. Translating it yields CAIRGIDSPLHF.

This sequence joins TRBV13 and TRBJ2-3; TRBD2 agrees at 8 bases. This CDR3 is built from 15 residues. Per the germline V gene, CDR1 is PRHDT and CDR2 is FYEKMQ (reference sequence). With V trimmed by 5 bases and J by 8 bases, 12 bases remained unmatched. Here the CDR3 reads CASSPGVAGRGTQYF. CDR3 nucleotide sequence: TGTGCCAGCAGCCCGGGAGTAGCGGGGCGAGGTACGCAGTATTTT.

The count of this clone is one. This CDR3 reads CASSDSYTNYGYTF. The CDR3 coding sequence is TGTGCCAGTAGTGACAGTTATACTAACTATGGCTACACCTTC. This chain uses TRBV19 with TRBJ1-2; possibly TRBD1 for D (5 bases). CDR3 length: 14 residues. Germline assignment: CDR1 LNHDA and CDR2 SQIVND (reference sequence). Trimming took off 5 bases at V and 0 bases at J, with 10 bases between the two ends.

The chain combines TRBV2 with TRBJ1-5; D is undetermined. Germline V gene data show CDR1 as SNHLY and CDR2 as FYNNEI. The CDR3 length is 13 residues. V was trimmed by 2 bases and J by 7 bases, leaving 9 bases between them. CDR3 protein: CASSETDYQPQHF. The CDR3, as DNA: TGTGCCAGCAGTGAAACGGATTACCAGCCCCAGCATTTT.

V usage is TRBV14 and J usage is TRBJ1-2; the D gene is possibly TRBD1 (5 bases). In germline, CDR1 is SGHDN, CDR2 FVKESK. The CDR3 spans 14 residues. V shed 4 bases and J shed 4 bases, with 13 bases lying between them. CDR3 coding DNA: TGTGCCAGCAGCCCGCGGCAGGGTACCTATGGCTACACCTTC. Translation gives CASSPRQGTYGYTF.

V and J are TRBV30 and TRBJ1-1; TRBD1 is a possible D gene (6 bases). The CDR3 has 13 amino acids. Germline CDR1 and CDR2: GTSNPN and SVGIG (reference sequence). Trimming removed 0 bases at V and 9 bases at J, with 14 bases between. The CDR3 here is CAWSVGGNTQAFF. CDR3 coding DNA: TGTGCCTGGAGTGTAGGGGGTAATACCCAAGCTTTCTTT.

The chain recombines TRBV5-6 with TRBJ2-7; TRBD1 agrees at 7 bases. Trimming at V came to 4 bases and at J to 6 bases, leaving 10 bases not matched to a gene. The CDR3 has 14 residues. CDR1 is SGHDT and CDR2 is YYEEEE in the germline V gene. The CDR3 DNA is TGTGCCAGCAGCCGAGACAGGGCAATTGGCGAGCAGTACTTC. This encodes CASSRDRAIGEQYF.

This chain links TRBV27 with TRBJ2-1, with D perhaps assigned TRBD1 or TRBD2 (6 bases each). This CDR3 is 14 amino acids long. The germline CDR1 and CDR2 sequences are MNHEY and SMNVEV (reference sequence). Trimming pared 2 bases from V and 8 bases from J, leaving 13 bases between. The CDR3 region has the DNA TGTGCCAGCAGTTTAAGGGGGGTAGTCGATGAGCAGTTCTTC. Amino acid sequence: CASSLRGVVDEQFF.

The CDR3 loop is CASSRGIGTGELFF. The CDR3 bases are TGTGCCAGTAGTCGGGGGATAGGGACCGGGGAGCTGTTTTTT. The V call is TRBV19, the J call TRBJ2-2; weak D call: TRBD2 (6 bases). Germline assignment: CDR1 LNHDA and CDR2 SQIVND (reference sequence). Between the trimmed V and J ends, which lost 5 bases and 5 bases, there was a span of 12 bases. The CDR3 is 14 residues long.

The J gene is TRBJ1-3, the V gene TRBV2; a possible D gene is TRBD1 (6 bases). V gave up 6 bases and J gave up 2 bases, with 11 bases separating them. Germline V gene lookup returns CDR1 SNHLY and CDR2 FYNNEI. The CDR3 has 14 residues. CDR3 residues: CASRGASAGNTIYF. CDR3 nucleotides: TGTGCCAGCAGGGGGGCTTCAGCTGGAAACACCATATATTTT. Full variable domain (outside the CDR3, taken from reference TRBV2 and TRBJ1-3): EPEVTQTPSHQVTQMGQEVILRCVPISNHLYFYWYRQILGQKVEFLVSFYNNEISEKSEIFDDQFSVERPDGSNFTLKIRSTKLEDSAMYFCASRGASAGNTIYFGEGSWLTVV.

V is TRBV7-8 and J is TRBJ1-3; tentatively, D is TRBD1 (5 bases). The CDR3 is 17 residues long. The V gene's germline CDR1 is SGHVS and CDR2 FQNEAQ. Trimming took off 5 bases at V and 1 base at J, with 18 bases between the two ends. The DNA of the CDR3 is TGTGCCAGCAGCCTTGGGTTGGGGGAACCGTCTGGAAACACCATATATTTT. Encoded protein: CASSLGLGEPSGNTIYF.

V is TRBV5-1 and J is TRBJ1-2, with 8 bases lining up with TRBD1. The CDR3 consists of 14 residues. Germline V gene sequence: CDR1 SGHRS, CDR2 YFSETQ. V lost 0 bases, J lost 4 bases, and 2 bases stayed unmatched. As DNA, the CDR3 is TGCGCCAGCAGCTTGGGGGGACAGGTCTATGGCTACACCTTC. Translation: CASSLGGQVYGYTF.

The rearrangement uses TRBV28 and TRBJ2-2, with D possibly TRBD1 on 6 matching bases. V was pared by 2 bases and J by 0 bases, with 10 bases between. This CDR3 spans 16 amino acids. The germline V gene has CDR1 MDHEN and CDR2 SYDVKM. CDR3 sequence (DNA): TGTGCCAGCAGTTTAATTACAGGGTCGAACACCGGGGAGCTGTTTTTT. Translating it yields CASSLITGSNTGELFF.

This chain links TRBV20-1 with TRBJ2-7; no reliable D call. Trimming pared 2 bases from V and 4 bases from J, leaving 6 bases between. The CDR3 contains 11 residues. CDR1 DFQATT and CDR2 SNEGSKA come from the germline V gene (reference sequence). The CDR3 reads CSARLVYEQYF. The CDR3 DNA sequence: TGCAGTGCTAGATTGGTATACGAGCAGTACTTC.

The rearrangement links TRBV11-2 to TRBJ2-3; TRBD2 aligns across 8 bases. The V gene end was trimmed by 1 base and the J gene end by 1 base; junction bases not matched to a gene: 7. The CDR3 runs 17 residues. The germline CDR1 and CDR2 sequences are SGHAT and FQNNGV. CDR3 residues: CASSLGFAGGGTDTQYF. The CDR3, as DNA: TGTGCCAGCAGCTTAGGCTTCGCGGGGGGTGGCACAGATACGCAGTATTTT.